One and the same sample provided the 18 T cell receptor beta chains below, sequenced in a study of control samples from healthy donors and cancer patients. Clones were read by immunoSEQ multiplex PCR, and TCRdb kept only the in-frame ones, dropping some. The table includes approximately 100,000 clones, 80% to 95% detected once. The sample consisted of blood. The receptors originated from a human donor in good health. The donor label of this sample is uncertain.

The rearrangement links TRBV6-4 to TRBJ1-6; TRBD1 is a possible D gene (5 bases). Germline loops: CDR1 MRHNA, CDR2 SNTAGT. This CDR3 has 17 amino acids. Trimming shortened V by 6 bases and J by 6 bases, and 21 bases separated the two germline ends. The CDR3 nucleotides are TGTGCCAGCAGGAACTCGACCCCGGGGCGCTTTAATTCACCCCTCCACTTT. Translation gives CASRNSTPGRFNSPLHF.

The CDR3 bases are TGTGCCAGCAGTGACCCCTCCAGACAGGGAATACAAGAGACCCAGTACTTC. This translates into CASSDPSRQGIQETQYF. The chain recombines TRBV25-1 with TRBJ2-5; 7 bases fit TRBD1. The germline V gene has CDR1 MGHDK and CDR2 SYGVNS. This CDR3 has 17 amino acids. V lost 3 bases to trimming and J lost 2 bases; unmatched junction nucleotides: 12.

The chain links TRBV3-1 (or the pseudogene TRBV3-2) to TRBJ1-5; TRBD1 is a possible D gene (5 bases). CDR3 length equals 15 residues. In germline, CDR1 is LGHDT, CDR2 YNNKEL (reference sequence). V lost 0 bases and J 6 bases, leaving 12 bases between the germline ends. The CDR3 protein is CASSQERGRGQPQHF. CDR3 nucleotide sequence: TGTGCCAGCAGCCAAGAACGGGGGAGAGGTCAGCCCCAGCATTTT.

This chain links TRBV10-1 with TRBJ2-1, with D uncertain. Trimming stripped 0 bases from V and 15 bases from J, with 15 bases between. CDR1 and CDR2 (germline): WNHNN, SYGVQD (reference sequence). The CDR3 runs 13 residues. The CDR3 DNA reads TGCGCCAGCAGTGAGTCGTTGTACTCCCTCCCGTTCTTC. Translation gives CASSESLYSLPFF.

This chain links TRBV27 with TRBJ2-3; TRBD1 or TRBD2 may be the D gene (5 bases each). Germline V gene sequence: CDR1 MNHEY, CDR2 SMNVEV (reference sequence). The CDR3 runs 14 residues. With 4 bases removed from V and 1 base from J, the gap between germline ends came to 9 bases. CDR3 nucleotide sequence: TGTGCCAGCAGTTGGGGACCAGGCACAGATACGCAGTATTTT. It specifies CASSWGPGTDTQYF.

The CDR3 nucleotides read TGTGCCATCAGTGCCCCGACACAGGGGATATATGGCTACACCTTC. Translated, it gives CAISAPTQGIYGYTF. The J gene is TRBJ1-2, the V gene TRBV10-3; 7 nucleotides align to TRBD1. Germline V gives CDR1 ENHRY, CDR2 SYGVKD. J lost 5 bases, V lost 4 bases, and 10 bases had no gene match. This CDR3 is 15 amino acids long.

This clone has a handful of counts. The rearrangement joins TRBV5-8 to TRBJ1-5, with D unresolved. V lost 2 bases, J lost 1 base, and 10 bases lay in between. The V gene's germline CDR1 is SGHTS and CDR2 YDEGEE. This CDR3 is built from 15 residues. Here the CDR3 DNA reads TGTGCCAGCAGCTTCGGGGTGGGAAGCAATCAGCCCCAGCATTTT. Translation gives CASSFGVGSNQPQHF.

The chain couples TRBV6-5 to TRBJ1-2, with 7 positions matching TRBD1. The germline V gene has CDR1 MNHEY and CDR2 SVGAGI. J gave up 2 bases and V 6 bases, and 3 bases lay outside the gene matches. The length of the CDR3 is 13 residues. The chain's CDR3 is CASRKQGNYGYTF. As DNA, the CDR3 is TGTGCCAGCAGAAAACAGGGGAACTATGGCTACACCTTC.

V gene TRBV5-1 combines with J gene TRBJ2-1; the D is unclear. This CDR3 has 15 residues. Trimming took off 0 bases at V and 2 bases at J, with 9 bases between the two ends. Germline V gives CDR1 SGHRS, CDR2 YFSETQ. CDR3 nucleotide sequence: TGCGCCAGCAGCTTGGGCAGTCTGACCTACAATGAGCAGTTCTTC. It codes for CASSLGSLTYNEQFF.

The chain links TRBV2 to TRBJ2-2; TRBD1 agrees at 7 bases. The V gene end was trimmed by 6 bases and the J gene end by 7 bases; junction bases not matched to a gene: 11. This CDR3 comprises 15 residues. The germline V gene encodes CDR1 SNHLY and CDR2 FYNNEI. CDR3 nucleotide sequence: TGTGCCAGCAGGAAGAGACAGGGAGTTGGCGGGGAGCTGTTTTTT. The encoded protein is CASRKRQGVGGELFF.

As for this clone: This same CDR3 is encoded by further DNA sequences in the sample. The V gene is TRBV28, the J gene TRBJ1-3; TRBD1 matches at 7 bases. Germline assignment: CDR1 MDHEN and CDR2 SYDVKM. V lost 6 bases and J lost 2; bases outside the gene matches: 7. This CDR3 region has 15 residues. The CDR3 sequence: CASRSDRVPGNTIYF. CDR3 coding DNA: TGTGCCAGCAGATCTGACAGGGTACCTGGAAACACCATATATTTT.

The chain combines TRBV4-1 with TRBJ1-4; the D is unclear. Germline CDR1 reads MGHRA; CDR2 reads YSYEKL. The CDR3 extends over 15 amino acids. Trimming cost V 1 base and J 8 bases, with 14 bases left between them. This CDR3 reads CASSQGGPLGEKLFF. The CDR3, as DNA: TGCGCCAGCAGCCAAGGAGGACCCTTGGGGGAAAAACTGTTTTTT.

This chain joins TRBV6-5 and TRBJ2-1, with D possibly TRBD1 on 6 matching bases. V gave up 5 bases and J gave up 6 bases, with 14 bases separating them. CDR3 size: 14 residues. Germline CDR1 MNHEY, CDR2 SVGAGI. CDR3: CASSLRTVGNEQFF. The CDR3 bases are TGTGCCAGCAGTCTCCGGACAGTCGGCAATGAGCAGTTCTTC.

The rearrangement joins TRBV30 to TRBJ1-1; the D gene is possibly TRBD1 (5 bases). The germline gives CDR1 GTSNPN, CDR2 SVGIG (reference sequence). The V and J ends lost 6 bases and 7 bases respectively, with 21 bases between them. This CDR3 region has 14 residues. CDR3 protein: CACPQGAGTVEAFF. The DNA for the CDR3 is TGTGCCTGCCCCCAAGGAGCCGGGACCGTTGAAGCTTTCTTT.

The CDR3 loop is CASSHPGQGGTGELFF. The CDR3 bases are TGTGCCAGCAGCCACCCTGGGCAGGGGGGCACCGGGGAGCTGTTTTTT. The rearrangement uses TRBV7-7 and TRBJ2-2; maybe TRBD1 (7 bases). The CDR3 is 16 residues long. Trimming left V 5 bases short and J 4 bases short, with 17 bases between. Germline V lookup: CDR1 SSHAT, CDR2 FNYEAQ (reference sequence).

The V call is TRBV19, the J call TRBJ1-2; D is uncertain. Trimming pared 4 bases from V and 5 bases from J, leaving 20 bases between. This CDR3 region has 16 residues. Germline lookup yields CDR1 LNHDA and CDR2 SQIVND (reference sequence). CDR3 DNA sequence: TGTGCCAGTAGTACCGTTCCTCTGGGCCCGGGGTATGGCTACACCTTC. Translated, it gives CASSTVPLGPGYGYTF.

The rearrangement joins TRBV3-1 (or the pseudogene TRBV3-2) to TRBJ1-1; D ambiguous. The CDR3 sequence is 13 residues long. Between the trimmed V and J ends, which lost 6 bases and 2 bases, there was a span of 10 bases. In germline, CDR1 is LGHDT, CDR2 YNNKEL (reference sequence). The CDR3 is CASSLTTNTEAFF. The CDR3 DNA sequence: TGTGCCAGCAGTCTGACAACAAACACTGAAGCTTTCTTT.

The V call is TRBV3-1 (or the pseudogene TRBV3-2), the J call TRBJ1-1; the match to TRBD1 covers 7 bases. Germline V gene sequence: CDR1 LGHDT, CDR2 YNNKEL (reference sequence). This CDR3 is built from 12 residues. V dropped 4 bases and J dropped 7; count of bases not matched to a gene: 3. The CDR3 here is CASSRDSFEAFF. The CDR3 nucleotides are TGTGCCAGCAGCCGGGACAGCTTTGAAGCTTTCTTT.